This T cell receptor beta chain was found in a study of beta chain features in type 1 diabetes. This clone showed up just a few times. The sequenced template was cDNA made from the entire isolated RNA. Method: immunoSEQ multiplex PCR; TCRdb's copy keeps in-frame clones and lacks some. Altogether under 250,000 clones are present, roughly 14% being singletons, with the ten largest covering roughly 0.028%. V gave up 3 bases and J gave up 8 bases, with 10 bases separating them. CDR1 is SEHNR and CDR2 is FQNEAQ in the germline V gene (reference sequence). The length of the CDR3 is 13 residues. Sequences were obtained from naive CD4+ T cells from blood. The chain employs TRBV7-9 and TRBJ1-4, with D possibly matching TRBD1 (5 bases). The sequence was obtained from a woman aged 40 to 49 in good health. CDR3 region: CASSFGQGEKLFF. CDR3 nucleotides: TGTGCCAGCAGCTTCGGACAAGGCGAAAAACTGTTTTTT.